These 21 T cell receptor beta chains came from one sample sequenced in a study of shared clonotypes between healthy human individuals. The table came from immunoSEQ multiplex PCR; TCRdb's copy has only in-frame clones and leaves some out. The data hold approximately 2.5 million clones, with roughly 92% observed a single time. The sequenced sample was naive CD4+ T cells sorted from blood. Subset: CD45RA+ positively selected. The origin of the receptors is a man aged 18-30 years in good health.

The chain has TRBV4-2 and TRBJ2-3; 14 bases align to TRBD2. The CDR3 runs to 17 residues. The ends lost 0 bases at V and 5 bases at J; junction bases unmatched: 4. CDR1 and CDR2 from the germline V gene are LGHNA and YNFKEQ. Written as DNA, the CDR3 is TGTGCCAGCAGCCAAGATTGGACTAGCGGGGGGCTAGATACGCAGTATTTT. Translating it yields CASSQDWTSGGLDTQYF.

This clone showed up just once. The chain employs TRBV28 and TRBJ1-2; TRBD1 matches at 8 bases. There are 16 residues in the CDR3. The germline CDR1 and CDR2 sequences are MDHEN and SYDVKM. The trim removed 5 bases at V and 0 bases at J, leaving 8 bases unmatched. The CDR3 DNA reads TGTGCCAGCAGTAGCCAACAGGGGGGGGCTAACTATGGCTACACCTTC. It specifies CASSSQQGGANYGYTF.

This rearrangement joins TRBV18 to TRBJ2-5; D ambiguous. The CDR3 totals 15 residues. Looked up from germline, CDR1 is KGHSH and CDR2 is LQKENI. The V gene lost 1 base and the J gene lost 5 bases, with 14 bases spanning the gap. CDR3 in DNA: TGTGCCAGCTCACCACGAACTTCAGATGAGGAGACCCAGTACTTC. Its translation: CASSPRTSDEETQYF.

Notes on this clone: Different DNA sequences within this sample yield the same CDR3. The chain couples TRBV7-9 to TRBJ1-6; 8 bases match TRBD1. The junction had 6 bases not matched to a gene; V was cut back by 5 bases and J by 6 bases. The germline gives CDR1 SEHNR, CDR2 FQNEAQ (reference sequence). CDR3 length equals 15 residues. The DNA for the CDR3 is TGTGCCAGCAGCCCTGGACAGGGCGGTAATTCACCCCTCCACTTT. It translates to CASSPGQGGNSPLHF.

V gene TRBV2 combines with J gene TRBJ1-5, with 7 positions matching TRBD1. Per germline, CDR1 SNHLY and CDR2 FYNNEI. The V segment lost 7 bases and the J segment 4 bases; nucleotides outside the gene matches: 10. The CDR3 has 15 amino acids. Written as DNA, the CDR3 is TGTGCCAGCAAGGCCGCGGGACAGTCTAATCAGCCCCAGCATTTT. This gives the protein CASKAAGQSNQPQHF.

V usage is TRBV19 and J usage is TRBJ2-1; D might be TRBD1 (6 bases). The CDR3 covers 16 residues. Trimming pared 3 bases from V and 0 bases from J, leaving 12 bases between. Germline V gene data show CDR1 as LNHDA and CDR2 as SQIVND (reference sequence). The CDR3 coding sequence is TGTGCCAGTAGTATCCCAGGGGCAGACTCCTACAATGAGCAGTTCTTC. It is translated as CASSIPGADSYNEQFF.

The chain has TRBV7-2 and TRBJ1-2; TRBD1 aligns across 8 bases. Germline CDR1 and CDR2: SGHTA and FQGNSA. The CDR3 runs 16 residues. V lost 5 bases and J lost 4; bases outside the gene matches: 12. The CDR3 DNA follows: TGTGCCAGCAGCCGTAGCCCAGGGGGCGCTGGCTATGGCTACACCTTC. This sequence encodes CASSRSPGGAGYGYTF. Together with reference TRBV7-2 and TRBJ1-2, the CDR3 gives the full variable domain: GAGVSQSPSNKVTEKGKDVELRCDPISGHTALYWYRQSLGQGLEFLIYFQGNSAPDKSGLPSDRFSAERTGGSVSTLTIQRTQQEDSAVYLCASSRSPGGAGYGYTFGSGTRLTVV.

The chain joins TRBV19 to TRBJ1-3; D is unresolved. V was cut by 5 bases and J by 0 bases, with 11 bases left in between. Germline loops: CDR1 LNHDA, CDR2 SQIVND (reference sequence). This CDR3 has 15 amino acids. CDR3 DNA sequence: TGTGCCAGTAGTCCCCGGACTGGCTCTGGAAACACCATATATTTT. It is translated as CASSPRTGSGNTIYF.

For the CDR3, the DNA is TGTGCCAGCAGCCTGACTAGCGGGGGGGCCTACGAGCAGTACTTC. As protein: CASSLTSGGAYEQYF. The V and J genes are TRBV7-2 and TRBJ2-7; 14 nucleotides align to TRBD2. Per the germline V gene, CDR1 is SGHTA and CDR2 is FQGNSA. The CDR3 is made up of 15 amino acids. With V trimmed by 5 bases and J by 2 bases, 2 bases remained unmatched.

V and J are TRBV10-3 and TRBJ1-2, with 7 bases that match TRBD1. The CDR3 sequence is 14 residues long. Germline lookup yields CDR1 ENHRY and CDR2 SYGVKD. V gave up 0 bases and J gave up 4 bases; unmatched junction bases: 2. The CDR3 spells CAISESGQSYGYTF. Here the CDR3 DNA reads TGTGCCATCAGTGAGTCGGGACAGAGCTATGGCTACACCTTC.

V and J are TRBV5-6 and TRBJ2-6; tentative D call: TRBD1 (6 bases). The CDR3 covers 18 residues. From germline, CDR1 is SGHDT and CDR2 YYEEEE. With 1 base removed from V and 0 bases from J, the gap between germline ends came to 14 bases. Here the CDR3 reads CASSLSTGTISGANVLTF. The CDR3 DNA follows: TGTGCCAGCAGCTTGTCAACAGGGACGATCTCTGGGGCCAACGTCCTGACTTTC.

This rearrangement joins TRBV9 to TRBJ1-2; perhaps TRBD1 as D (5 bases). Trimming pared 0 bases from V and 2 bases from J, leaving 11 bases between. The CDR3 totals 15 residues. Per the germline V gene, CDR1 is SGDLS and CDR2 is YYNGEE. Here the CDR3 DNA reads TGTGCCAGCAGCGTAGGGGGTCGGGACAACTATGGCTACACCTTC. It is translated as CASSVGGRDNYGYTF. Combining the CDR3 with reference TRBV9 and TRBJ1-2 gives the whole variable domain DSGVTQTPKHLITATGQRVTLRCSPRSGDLSVYWYQQSLDQGLQFLIQYYNGEERAKGNILERFSAQQFPDLHSELNLSSLELGDSALYFCASSVGGRDNYGYTFGSGTRLTVV.

CDR3 residues: CASSKARTGPWETQYF. CDR3 nucleotides: TGTGCCAGCAGCAAAGCCCGGACAGGGCCTTGGGAGACCCAGTACTTC. This chain connects TRBV21-1 to TRBJ2-5; TRBD1 is the table's D call, not checked against the DNA. TRBV21-1 is a pseudogene locus. This CDR3 region has 16 residues.

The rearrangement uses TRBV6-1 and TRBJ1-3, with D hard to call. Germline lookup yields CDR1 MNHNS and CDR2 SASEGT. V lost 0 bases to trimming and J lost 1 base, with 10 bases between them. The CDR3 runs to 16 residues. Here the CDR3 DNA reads TGTGCCAGCAGTGAAGCGGTAGTATCGTCTGGAAACACCATATATTTT. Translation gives CASSEAVVSSGNTIYF.

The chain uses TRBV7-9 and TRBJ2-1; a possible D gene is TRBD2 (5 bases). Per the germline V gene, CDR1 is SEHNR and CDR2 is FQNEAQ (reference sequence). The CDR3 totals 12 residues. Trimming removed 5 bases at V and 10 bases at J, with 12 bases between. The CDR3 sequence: CASSPTAEEQFF. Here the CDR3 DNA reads TGTGCCAGCAGCCCAACAGCGGAAGAGCAGTTCTTC.

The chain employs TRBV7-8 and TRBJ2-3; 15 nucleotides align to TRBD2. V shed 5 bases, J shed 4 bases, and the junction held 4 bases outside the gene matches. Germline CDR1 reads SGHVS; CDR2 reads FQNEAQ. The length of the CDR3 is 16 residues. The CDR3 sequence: CASSQRTSGGADTQYF. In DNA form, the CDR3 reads TGTGCCAGCAGCCAGAGGACTAGCGGGGGGGCAGATACGCAGTATTTT.

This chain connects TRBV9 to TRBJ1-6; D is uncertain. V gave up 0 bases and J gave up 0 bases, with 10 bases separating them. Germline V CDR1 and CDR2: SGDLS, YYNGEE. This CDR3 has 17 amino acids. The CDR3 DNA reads TGTGCCAGCAGCGTAGGACACTCGAGCTCCTATAATTCACCCCTCCACTTT. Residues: CASSVGHSSSYNSPLHF.

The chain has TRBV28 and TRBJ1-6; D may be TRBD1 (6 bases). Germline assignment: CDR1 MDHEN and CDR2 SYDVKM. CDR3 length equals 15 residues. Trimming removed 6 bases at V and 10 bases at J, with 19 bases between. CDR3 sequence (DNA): TGTGCCAGCAGGCCCTCGAGGGGGAAGGGGTCACCCCTCCACTTT. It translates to CASRPSRGKGSPLHF.

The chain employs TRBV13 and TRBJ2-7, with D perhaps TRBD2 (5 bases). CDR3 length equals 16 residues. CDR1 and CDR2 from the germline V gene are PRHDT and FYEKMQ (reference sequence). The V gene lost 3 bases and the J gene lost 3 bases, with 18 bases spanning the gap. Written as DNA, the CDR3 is TGTGCCAGCAGCTTCTCCCCCTTGGGAGAGATCTACGAGCAGTACTTC. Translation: CASSFSPLGEIYEQYF.

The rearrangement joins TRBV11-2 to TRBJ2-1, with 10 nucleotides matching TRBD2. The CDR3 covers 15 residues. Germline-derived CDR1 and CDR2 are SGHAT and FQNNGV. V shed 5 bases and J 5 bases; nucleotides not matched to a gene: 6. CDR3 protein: CASSPLAGVDNEQFF. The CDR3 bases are TGTGCCAGCAGCCCCCTAGCGGGAGTGGACAATGAGCAGTTCTTC.

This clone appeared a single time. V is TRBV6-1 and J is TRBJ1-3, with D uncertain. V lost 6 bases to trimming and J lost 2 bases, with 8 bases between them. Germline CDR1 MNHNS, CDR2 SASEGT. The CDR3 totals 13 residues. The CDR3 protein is CASRESAGNTIYF. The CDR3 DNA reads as TGTGCCAGCAGGGAATCGGCTGGAAACACCATATATTTT.